Below are 27 T cell receptor beta chains sequenced from a single sample in a study of T cell responses to AZD1222 COVID-19 vaccine. Some clones are missing from TCRdb's copy, which holds only in-frame ones; the method was immunoSEQ multiplex PCR. Of 250,000 to 300,000 clones in the sample, almost 95% were seen once. This specimen was peripheral blood, taken 28 days after the second AZD1222 dose. All receptors come from an adult who received the AZD1222 COVID-19 vaccine.

The gene calls are TRBV19 and TRBJ1-5, with D possibly being TRBD1 (5 bases). The V end lost 5 bases, the J end lost 7 bases, and 12 bases lay between the germline ends. The length of the CDR3 is 13 residues. Germline V gives CDR1 LNHDA, CDR2 SQIVND (reference sequence). The CDR3 DNA reads TGTGCCAGTAGTGCGCGAGGACACCAGCCCCAGCATTTT. This encodes CASSARGHQPQHF.

Remarks on this clone: Other DNA variants within this sample encode the same CDR3. V usage is TRBV19 and J usage is TRBJ2-7; a weak D match, TRBD2 (6 bases). The CDR3 has 14 residues. Germline CDR1 is LNHDA and CDR2 is SQIVND (reference sequence). Trimming took 1 base from V and 1 from J, leaving 8 bases between them. CDR3 DNA: TGTGCCAGTAGTATAGGCGGAGGGTCCTACGAGCAGTACTTC. It codes for CASSIGGGSYEQYF.

This rearrangement joins TRBV28 to TRBJ2-7; a possible D gene is TRBD2 (5 bases). Germline V gene lookup returns CDR1 MDHEN and CDR2 SYDVKM. The CDR3 extends over 13 amino acids. Between the trimmed V and J ends, which lost 5 bases and 3 bases, there was a span of 11 bases. The CDR3 nucleotides are TGTGCCAGCAGTACAACTGGGAGCTACGAGCAGTACTTC. Its translation: CASSTTGSYEQYF.

V and J are TRBV28 and TRBJ2-7; D is unclear. V was clipped by 2 bases and J by 0 bases, with 11 bases between them. The CDR3 totals 15 residues. Germline V gene lookup returns CDR1 MDHEN and CDR2 SYDVKM. CDR3 in amino acids: CASSLVPTGSYEQYF. CDR3 DNA sequence: TGTGCCAGCAGTTTAGTCCCGACGGGCTCCTACGAGCAGTACTTC.

This rearrangement joins TRBV19 to TRBJ2-1; D is uncertain. This CDR3 is 14 amino acids long. The germline CDR1 and CDR2 sequences are LNHDA and SQIVND (reference sequence). Trimming pared 1 base from V and 3 bases from J, leaving 7 bases between. DNA for the CDR3: TGTGCCAGTAGTATAGGAGGCAACTACAATGAGCAGTTCTTC. Translation gives CASSIGGNYNEQFF.

The chain links TRBV6-5 to TRBJ1-6; 7 nucleotides line up with TRBD1. Germline V gene lookup returns CDR1 MNHEY and CDR2 SVGAGI. V dropped 5 bases and J dropped 5; count of bases not matched to a gene: 6. The CDR3 spans 15 residues. CDR3 sequence reads: CASSPSQGDNSPLHF. CDR3 sequence (DNA): TGTGCCAGCAGTCCCTCTCAGGGGGATAATTCACCCCTCCACTTT.

V and J are TRBV27 and TRBJ2-7; 10 nucleotides agree with TRBD1. Trimming took 5 bases from V and 2 from J; bases not matched to a gene: 3. From germline, CDR1 is MNHEY and CDR2 SMNVEV (reference sequence). CDR3 length: 14 amino acids. The CDR3 coding sequence is TGTGCCAGCAGTGCCGGGACAGGGGCCTACGAGCAGTACTTC. Residues: CASSAGTGAYEQYF.

The rearrangement links TRBV5-1 to TRBJ2-3, with a possible D match to TRBD2 (6 bases). Trimming pared 4 bases from V and 1 base from J, leaving 16 bases between. From germline, CDR1 is SGHRS and CDR2 YFSETQ. The CDR3 runs 16 residues. The CDR3 reads CASSVQLTGGTDTQYF. The CDR3, as DNA: TGCGCCAGCAGCGTACAGTTGACGGGGGGCACAGATACGCAGTATTTT.

This clone was counted once. The V gene is TRBV28, the J gene TRBJ1-1, with D perhaps TRBD1 (5 bases). V was trimmed by 1 base and J by 4 bases, leaving 13 bases between them. Germline CDR1 is MDHEN and CDR2 is SYDVKM. The CDR3 runs 15 residues. This CDR3 is CASSLLGGGVTEAFF. In DNA, the CDR3 is TGTGCCAGCAGTTTATTGGGGGGTGGGGTCACTGAAGCTTTCTTT.

The chain employs TRBV6-2 or TRBV6-3 and TRBJ2-7; D may be TRBD1 or TRBD2 (5 bases each). The V gene's germline CDR1 is MNHEY and CDR2 SVGEGT. CDR3 length: 15 amino acids. The germline V and J ends were trimmed by 5 bases and 5 bases, with 19 bases remaining between them. The CDR3 spells CASSDLRGRVNEQYF. The CDR3 bases are TGTGCCAGCAGTGACTTACGGGGCAGGGTGAACGAGCAGTACTTC.

The V gene is TRBV18, the J gene TRBJ1-1, with 7 bases fitting TRBD1. CDR3 length: 14 residues. The ends lost 4 bases at V and 0 bases at J; junction bases unmatched: 2. Germline CDR1 is KGHSH and CDR2 is LQKENI. The CDR3 bases are TGTGCCAGCTCACGGGACAGCATGAACACTGAAGCTTTCTTT. This sequence encodes CASSRDSMNTEAFF.

The gene calls are TRBV9 and TRBJ2-5; D is uncertain. Trimming pared 3 bases from V and 5 bases from J, leaving 17 bases between. This CDR3 spans 15 amino acids. CDR1 is SGDLS and CDR2 is YYNGEE in the germline V gene. In nucleotides, the CDR3 is TGTGCCAGCAGCGCCTCCACGGGTACCAGGGAGACCCAGTACTTC. Translating gives CASSASTGTRETQYF.

This chain uses TRBV2 with TRBJ1-1; D possibly corresponds to TRBD1 (5 bases). CDR1 and CDR2 (germline): SNHLY, FYNNEI. The ends were cut back, 5 bases at V and 4 bases at J, with 11 bases in the middle. The CDR3 covers 13 residues. CDR3 sequence reads: CASSQTVGTEAFF. The CDR3 DNA follows: TGTGCCAGCAGTCAGACAGTAGGCACTGAAGCTTTCTTT.

V usage is TRBV7-9 and J usage is TRBJ1-1, with TRBD1 matching 7 bases. The junction had 3 bases not matched to a gene; V was cut back by 5 bases and J by 0 bases. Germline V gives CDR1 SEHNR, CDR2 FQNEAQ (reference sequence). The CDR3 length is 14 residues. The CDR3 sequence: CASSRTGMNTEAFF. CDR3 sequence (DNA): TGTGCCAGCAGCAGGACAGGTATGAACACTGAAGCTTTCTTT. The full variable domain, in which reference TRBV7-9 and TRBJ1-1 provide the parts outside the CDR3, is DTGVSQNPRHKITKRGQNVTFRCDPISEHNRLYWYRQTLGQGPEFLTYFQNEAQLEKSRLLSDRFSAERPKGSFSTLEIQRTEQGDSAMYLCASSRTGMNTEAFFGQGTRLTVV.

The V call is TRBV5-4, the J call TRBJ1-2; tentatively, D is TRBD1 (5 bases). Trimming shortened V by 1 base and J by 8 bases, and 12 bases separated the two germline ends. From germline, CDR1 is SGHNT and CDR2 YYREEE (reference sequence). The CDR3 contains 13 residues. The CDR3 loop is CASSLWQGEGYTF. The DNA for the CDR3 is TGTGCCAGCAGCTTGTGGCAGGGTGAGGGCTACACCTTC.

V and J are TRBV18 and TRBJ2-7; D call uncertain. This CDR3 is 13 amino acids long. Germline V gene data show CDR1 as KGHSH and CDR2 as LQKENI. V lost 2 bases and J 2 bases, leaving 7 bases between the germline ends. CDR3 residues: CASSPINPYEQYF. CDR3 bases: TGTGCCAGCTCACCAATAAACCCCTACGAGCAGTACTTC.

The V call is TRBV19, the J call TRBJ2-7, with TRBD1 as a possible D gene (5 bases). V lost 5 bases to trimming and J lost 4 bases, with 12 bases between them. Per the germline V gene, CDR1 is LNHDA and CDR2 is SQIVND (reference sequence). This CDR3 spans 13 amino acids. The CDR3 reads CASSQGPPYEQYF. Here the CDR3 DNA reads TGTGCCAGTAGTCAGGGTCCCCCTTACGAGCAGTACTTC.

This sequence joins TRBV10-1 and TRBJ1-3; 9 positions agree with TRBD1. The CDR3 is 16 amino acids. V shed 7 bases, J shed 0 bases, and the junction held 7 bases outside the gene matches. The germline V gene has CDR1 WNHNN and CDR2 SYGVQD (reference sequence). CDR3 amino acids: CASIYRQGVSGNTIYF. The CDR3 bases are TGCGCCAGCATCTACAGACAGGGGGTCTCTGGAAACACCATATATTTT.

This clone was recorded a few times. This chain joins TRBV5-8 and TRBJ2-7; D remains ambiguous. V dropped 0 bases and J dropped 4 bases, with 14 bases sitting between them. The CDR3 covers 15 residues. CDR1 and CDR2 (germline): SGHTS, YDEGEE. CDR3 region: CASSLGIPKLYEQYF. DNA of the CDR3: TGTGCCAGCAGCTTGGGGATTCCCAAACTTTACGAGCAGTACTTC.

V is TRBV27 and J is TRBJ2-5, with 14 positions matching TRBD2. V lost 4 bases to trimming and J lost 6 bases; unmatched junction nucleotides: 10. From germline, CDR1 is MNHEY and CDR2 SMNVEV (reference sequence). There are 17 residues in the CDR3. CDR3 in amino acids: CASSSPTSGGARKTQYF. CDR3 nucleotide sequence: TGTGCCAGCAGTTCACCGACTAGCGGGGGGGCCCGGAAGACCCAGTACTTC.

V gene TRBV3-1 (or the pseudogene TRBV3-2) combines with J gene TRBJ2-7, with 9 nucleotides matching TRBD2. The CDR3 has 13 amino acids. The V gene end was trimmed by 8 bases and the J gene end by 5 bases; junction bases not matched to a gene: 7. Germline V gene data show CDR1 as LGHDT and CDR2 as YNNKEL (reference sequence). CDR3 DNA: TGTGCCAGCCGCGCGGGAGGGACCGACGAGCAGTACTTC. Protein product: CASRAGGTDEQYF.

The chain combines TRBV11-3 with TRBJ2-3, with TRBD1 matching 7 bases. Per germline, CDR1 SGHNT and CDR2 YENEEA. The CDR3 loop spans 16 amino acids. J was trimmed by 0 bases and V by 5 bases; bases with no gene match: 8. CDR3 sequence: CASSLGDSSSTDTQYF. As DNA, the CDR3 is TGTGCCAGCAGCCTCGGGGACAGCTCTAGCACAGATACGCAGTATTTT.

This clone appeared a single time. The chain links TRBV29-1 to TRBJ1-2; D is unresolved. V lost 4 bases and J 8 bases, leaving 20 bases between the germline ends. The length of the CDR3 is 14 residues. The V gene's germline CDR1 is SQVTM and CDR2 ANQGSEA. CDR3 region: CSVAQAADHEGYTF. CDR3 nucleotides: TGCAGCGTTGCCCAGGCAGCGGACCACGAGGGCTACACCTTC.

The chain joins TRBV28 to TRBJ1-5, with D unresolved. Per the germline V gene, CDR1 is MDHEN and CDR2 is SYDVKM. The CDR3 length is 18 residues. V dropped 0 bases and J dropped 0 bases, with 15 bases sitting between them. This CDR3 is CASSLWGRENYSNQPQHF. The CDR3 DNA follows: TGTGCCAGCAGTTTATGGGGGAGGGAGAACTATAGCAATCAGCCCCAGCATTTT. Variable domain in full (rest from reference TRBV28 and TRBJ1-5): DVKVTQSSRYLVKRTGEKVFLECVQDMDHENMFWYRQDPGLGLRLIYFSYDVKMKEKGDIPEGYSVSREKKERFSLILESASTNQTSMYLCASSLWGRENYSNQPQHFGDGTRLSIL.

The V call is TRBV5-8, the J call TRBJ2-6, with unresolved D. The CDR3 runs to 16 residues. Germline lookup yields CDR1 SGHTS and CDR2 YDEGEE. Trimming cost V 4 bases and J 0 bases, with 11 bases left between them. CDR3 DNA: TGTGCCAGCAGCCCGTCGCGCCGCTCTGGGGCCAACGTCCTGACTTTC. This sequence encodes CASSPSRRSGANVLTF.

This chain connects TRBV2 to TRBJ1-5; D gene ambiguous. This CDR3 has 13 residues. The V and J ends lost 4 bases and 7 bases respectively, with 11 bases between them. Germline V gene data show CDR1 as SNHLY and CDR2 as FYNNEI. The CDR3 DNA sequence: TGTGCCAGCAGTGCGGACCTAGGGCAGCCCCAGCATTTT. Residues: CASSADLGQPQHF.

The chain uses TRBV10-2 and TRBJ1-6, with D possibly matching TRBD1 (5 bases). V was cut by 6 bases and J by 10 bases, with 16 bases left in between. The CDR3 runs to 14 residues. Per the germline V gene, CDR1 is WSHSY and CDR2 is SAAADI. The CDR3 region is CASSVTGRESPLHF. CDR3 nucleotides: TGCGCCAGCAGCGTCACGGGCAGGGAATCACCCCTCCACTTT.